One sample yielded the 10 T cell receptor beta chains listed below, sequenced in a study of blood T cell repertoires in COVID-19. Some clones are missing from TCRdb's copy, which holds only in-frame ones; the method was immunoSEQ multiplex PCR. Of some 40,000 clones listed, around 94% are singletons. Sequencing input: peripheral blood. The receptors were sampled from a man aged 50-60 years with COVID-19, enrolled during active disease.

This chain connects TRBV7-2 to TRBJ1-2; 8 nucleotides match TRBD1. V dropped 3 bases and J dropped 2; count of bases not matched to a gene: 2. The V gene's germline CDR1 is SGHTA and CDR2 FQGNSA. This CDR3 contains 14 residues. The chain's CDR3 is CASSLTGANYGYTF. The DNA for the CDR3 is TGTGCCAGCAGCTTGACAGGGGCGAACTATGGCTACACCTTC.

The count of this clone is one. This chain links TRBV6-1 with TRBJ2-3, with TRBD2 matching over 10 bases. Germline V gene lookup returns CDR1 MNHNS and CDR2 SASEGT. The CDR3 has 18 residues. V gave up 3 bases and J gave up 2 bases; unmatched junction bases: 11. CDR3 residues: CASSELPRTSGLTDTQYF. The CDR3 DNA reads as TGTGCCAGCAGTGAGTTGCCCAGGACTAGCGGACTCACAGATACGCAGTATTTT.

This rearrangement joins TRBV27 to TRBJ2-1, with 11 bases lining up with TRBD2. CDR3 size: 15 residues. V dropped 7 bases and J dropped 7; count of bases not matched to a gene: 9. The germline V gene has CDR1 MNHEY and CDR2 SMNVEV (reference sequence). CDR3: CASNQVAGGGNEQFF. The CDR3 nucleotides read TGTGCCAGCAACCAAGTAGCGGGAGGGGGAAATGAGCAGTTCTTC.

The chain couples TRBV6-5 to TRBJ1-2; 7 bases line up with TRBD1. Per the germline V gene, CDR1 is MNHEY and CDR2 is SVGAGI. The junction had 12 bases not matched to a gene; V was cut back by 6 bases and J by 5 bases. The CDR3 loop spans 15 amino acids. CDR3 in amino acids: CASSTGDTLEYGYTF. The CDR3 nucleotides are TGTGCCAGCAGCACAGGGGATACTTTGGAGTATGGCTACACCTTC.

This clone was counted between two and nine times. The genes are TRBV11-2 and TRBJ2-7; no clear D gene. Germline V gene sequence: CDR1 SGHAT, CDR2 FQNNGV. The CDR3 has 13 residues. V lost 5 bases and J 3 bases, leaving 11 bases between the germline ends. CDR3 DNA: TGTGCCAGCAGCCCCGACCGACACTACGAGCAGTACTTC. Amino acids: CASSPDRHYEQYF. Complete variable domain (other parts from reference TRBV11-2 and TRBJ2-7): EAGVAQSPRYKIIEKRQSVAFWCNPISGHATLYWYQQILGQGPKLLIQFQNNGVVDDSQLPKDRFSAERLKGVDSTLKIQPAKLEDSAVYLCASSPDRHYEQYFGPGTRLTVT.

The V gene is TRBV7-2, the J gene TRBJ2-7; 8 bases align to TRBD1. Germline CDR1 reads SGHTA; CDR2 reads FQGNSA. The V segment lost 5 bases and the J segment 3 bases; nucleotides outside the gene matches: 9. CDR3 length equals 15 residues. As DNA, the CDR3 is TGTGCCAGCAGCGGACGGACAGGGATAAACTACGAGCAGTACTTC. This encodes CASSGRTGINYEQYF.

The chain has TRBV11-2 and TRBJ1-1, with 12 bases matching TRBD1. Germline trimming cut 5 bases from V and 1 base from J; bases unmatched to any gene: 5. Germline CDR1 and CDR2: SGHAT and FQNNGV. The length of the CDR3 is 16 residues. The CDR3 loop is CASSPGTGGRNTEAFF. CDR3 bases: TGTGCCAGCAGCCCAGGGACAGGGGGCAGGAACACTGAAGCTTTCTTT.

This clone has a single count. The gene calls are TRBV7-2 and TRBJ2-3; D might be TRBD1 (5 bases). CDR1 is SGHTA and CDR2 is FQGNSA in the germline V gene. This CDR3 comprises 14 residues. V was pared by 3 bases and J by 8 bases, with 15 bases between. CDR3 nucleotide sequence: TGTGCCAGCAGCTTGGGCCGGAGTCAGGGTACGCAGTATTTT. Translating it yields CASSLGRSQGTQYF.

The V gene is TRBV2, the J gene TRBJ1-3, with no clear D. The CDR3 runs 15 residues. The ends were cut back, 2 bases at V and 7 bases at J, with 15 bases in the middle. Germline CDR1 SNHLY, CDR2 FYNNEI. The CDR3 reads CASSEIRRFKNTIYF. DNA for the CDR3: TGTGCCAGCAGTGAAATTCGGCGGTTTAAGAACACCATATATTTT.

This chain connects TRBV19 to TRBJ2-3; 8 positions agree with TRBD2. The CDR3 is 15 amino acids. CDR1 LNHDA and CDR2 SQIVND come from the germline V gene (reference sequence). Trimming took 7 bases from V and 1 from J; bases not matched to a gene: 7. The CDR3: CASTPGREGTDTQYF. CDR3 coding DNA: TGTGCCAGTACCCCAGGGCGGGAGGGCACAGATACGCAGTATTTT.